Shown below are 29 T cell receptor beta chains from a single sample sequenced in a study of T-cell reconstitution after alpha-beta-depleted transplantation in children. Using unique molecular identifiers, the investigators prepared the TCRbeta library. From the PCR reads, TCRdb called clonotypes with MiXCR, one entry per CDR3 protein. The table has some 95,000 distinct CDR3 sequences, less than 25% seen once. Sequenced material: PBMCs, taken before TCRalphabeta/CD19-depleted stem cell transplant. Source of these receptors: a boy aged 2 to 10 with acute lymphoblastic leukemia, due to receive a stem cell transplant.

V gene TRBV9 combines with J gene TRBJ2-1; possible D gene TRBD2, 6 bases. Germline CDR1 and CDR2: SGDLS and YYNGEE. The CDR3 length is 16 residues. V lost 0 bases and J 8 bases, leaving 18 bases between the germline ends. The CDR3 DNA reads TGTGCCAGCAGCGTAGACTCCCCCGGAGGGGTTGATGAGCAGTTCTTC. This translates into CASSVDSPGGVDEQFF.

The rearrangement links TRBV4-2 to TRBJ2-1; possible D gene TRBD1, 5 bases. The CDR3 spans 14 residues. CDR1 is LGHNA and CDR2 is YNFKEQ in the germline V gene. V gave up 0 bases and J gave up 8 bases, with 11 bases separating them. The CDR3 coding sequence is TGTGCCAGCAGCCAAGAAGTCAGGGTTGATGAGCAGTTCTTC. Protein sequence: CASSQEVRVDEQFF.

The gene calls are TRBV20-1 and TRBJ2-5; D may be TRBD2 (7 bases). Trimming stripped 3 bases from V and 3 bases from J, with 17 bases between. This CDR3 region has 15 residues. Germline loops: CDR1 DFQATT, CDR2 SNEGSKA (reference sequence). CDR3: CSARASGGGKETQYF. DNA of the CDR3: TGCAGTGCTAGGGCTAGCGGAGGGGGGAAAGAGACCCAGTACTTC.

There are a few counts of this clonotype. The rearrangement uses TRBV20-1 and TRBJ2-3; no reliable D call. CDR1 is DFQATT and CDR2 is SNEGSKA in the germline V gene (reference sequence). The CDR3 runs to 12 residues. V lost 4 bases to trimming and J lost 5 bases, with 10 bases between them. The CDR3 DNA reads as TGCAGTGCTACCCAGGTTAAAGATACGCAGTATTTT. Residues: CSATQVKDTQYF.

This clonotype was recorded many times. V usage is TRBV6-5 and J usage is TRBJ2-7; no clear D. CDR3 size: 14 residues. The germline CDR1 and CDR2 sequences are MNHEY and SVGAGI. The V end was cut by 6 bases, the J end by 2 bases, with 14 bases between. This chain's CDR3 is CASSYVNSPYEQYF. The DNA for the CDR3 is TGTGCCAGCAGCTATGTGAACAGCCCCTACGAGCAGTACTTC.

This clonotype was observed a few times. CDR3 DNA: TGTGCCAGCAGCTTAGTCGGAGGGGCTGGCGGGTACGAGCAGTACTTC. It encodes CASSLVGGAGGYEQYF. This sequence joins TRBV7-2 and TRBJ2-7; possible D gene TRBD2, 6 bases. From germline, CDR1 is SGHTA and CDR2 FQGNSA. The CDR3 contains 16 residues. Trimming stripped 1 base from V and 4 bases from J, with 17 bases between.

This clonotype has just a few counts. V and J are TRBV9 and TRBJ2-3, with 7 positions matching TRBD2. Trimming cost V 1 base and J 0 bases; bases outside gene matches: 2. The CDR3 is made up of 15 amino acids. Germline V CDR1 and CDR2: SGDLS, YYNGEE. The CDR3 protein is CASSVKAGSTDTQYF. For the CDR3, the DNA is TGTGCCAGCAGCGTAAAAGCGGGAAGCACAGATACGCAGTATTTT.

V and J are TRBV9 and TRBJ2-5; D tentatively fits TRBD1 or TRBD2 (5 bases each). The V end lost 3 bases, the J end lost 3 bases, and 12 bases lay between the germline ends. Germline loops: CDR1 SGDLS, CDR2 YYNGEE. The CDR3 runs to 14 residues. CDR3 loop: CASSGGAVEETQYF. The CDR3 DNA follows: TGTGCCAGCAGCGGAGGGGCGGTCGAAGAGACCCAGTACTTC.

The CDR3 DNA follows: TGTGCCAGCAGTTCCAGGACAGTCTACAATGAGCAGTTCTTC. As protein: CASSSRTVYNEQFF. The V and J genes are TRBV7-2 and TRBJ2-1; possibly TRBD1 for D (6 bases). The germline gives CDR1 SGHTA, CDR2 FQGNSA. The CDR3 is 14 residues long. V was pared by 6 bases and J by 3 bases, with 12 bases between. Combining the CDR3 with reference TRBV7-2 and TRBJ2-1 gives the whole variable domain GAGVSQSPSNKVTEKGKDVELRCDPISGHTALYWYRQSLGQGLEFLIYFQGNSAPDKSGLPSDRFSAERTGGSVSTLTIQRTQQEDSAVYLCASSSRTVYNEQFFGPGTRLTVL.

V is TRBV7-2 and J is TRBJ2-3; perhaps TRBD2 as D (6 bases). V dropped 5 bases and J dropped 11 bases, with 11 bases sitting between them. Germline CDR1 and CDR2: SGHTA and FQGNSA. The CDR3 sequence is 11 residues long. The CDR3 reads CASSPGLMQYF. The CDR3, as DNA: TGTGCCAGCAGCCCGGGACTGATGCAGTATTTT.

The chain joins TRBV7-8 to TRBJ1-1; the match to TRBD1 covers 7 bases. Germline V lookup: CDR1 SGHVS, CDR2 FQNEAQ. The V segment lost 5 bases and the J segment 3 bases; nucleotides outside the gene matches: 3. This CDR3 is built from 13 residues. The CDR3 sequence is CASSQQGDTEAFF. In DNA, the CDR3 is TGTGCCAGCAGCCAGCAGGGGGACACTGAAGCTTTCTTT.

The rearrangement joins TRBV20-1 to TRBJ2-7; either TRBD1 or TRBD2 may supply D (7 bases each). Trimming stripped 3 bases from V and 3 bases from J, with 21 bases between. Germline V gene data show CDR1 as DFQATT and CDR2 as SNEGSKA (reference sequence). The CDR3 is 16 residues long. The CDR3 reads CSARTDPGRGHYEQYF. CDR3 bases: TGCAGTGCTAGGACCGACCCGGGGAGGGGGCACTACGAGCAGTACTTC.

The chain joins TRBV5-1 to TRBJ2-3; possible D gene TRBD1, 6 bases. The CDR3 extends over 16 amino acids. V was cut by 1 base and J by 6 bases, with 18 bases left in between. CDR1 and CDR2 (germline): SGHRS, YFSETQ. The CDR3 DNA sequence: TGCGCCAGCAGCTTGTTGCTGAGGGGGAACCATGATACGCAGTATTTT. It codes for CASSLLLRGNHDTQYF.

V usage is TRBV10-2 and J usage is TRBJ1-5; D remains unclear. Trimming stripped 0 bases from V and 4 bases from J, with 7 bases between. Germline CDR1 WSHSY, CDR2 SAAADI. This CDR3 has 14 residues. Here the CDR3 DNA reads TGCGCCAGCAGTGAGTCTGGAGGGAATCAGCCCCAGCATTTT. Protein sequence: CASSESGGNQPQHF.

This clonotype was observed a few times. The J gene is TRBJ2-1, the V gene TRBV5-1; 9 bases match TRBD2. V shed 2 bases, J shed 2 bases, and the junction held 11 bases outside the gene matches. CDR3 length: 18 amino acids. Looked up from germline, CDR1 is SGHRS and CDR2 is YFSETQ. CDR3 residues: CASSFAPQRTSAYNEQFF. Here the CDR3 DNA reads TGCGCCAGCAGCTTCGCGCCACAGAGGACTAGCGCCTACAATGAGCAGTTCTTC.

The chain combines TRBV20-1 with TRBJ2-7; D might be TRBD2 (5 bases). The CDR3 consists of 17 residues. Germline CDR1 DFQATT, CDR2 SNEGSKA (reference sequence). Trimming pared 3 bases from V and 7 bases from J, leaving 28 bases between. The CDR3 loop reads CSASEGFGIDLFGEQYF. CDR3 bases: TGCAGTGCTAGTGAAGGGTTCGGGATAGACCTTTTTGGAGAGCAGTACTTC.

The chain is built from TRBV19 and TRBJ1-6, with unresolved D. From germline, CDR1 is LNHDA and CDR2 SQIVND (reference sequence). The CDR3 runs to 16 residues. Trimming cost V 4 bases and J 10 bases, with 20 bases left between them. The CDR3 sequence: CASSTGGSARWSPLHF. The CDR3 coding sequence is TGTGCCAGTAGTACAGGAGGTTCAGCCCGGTGGTCACCCCTCCACTTT.

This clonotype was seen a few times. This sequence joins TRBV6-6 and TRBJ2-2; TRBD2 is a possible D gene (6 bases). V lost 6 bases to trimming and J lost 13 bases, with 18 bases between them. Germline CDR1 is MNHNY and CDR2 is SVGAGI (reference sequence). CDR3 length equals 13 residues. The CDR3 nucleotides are TGTGCCAGCAGACAAGCGGAGGGGCCGTGGCTGTTTTTT. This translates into CASRQAEGPWLFF.

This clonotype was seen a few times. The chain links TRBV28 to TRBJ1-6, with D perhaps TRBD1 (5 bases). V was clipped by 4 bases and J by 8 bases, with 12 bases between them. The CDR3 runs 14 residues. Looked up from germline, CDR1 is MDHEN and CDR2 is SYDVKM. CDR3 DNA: TGTGCCAGCAGTTACCACGGGGGTTATTCACCCCTCCACTTT. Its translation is CASSYHGGYSPLHF.

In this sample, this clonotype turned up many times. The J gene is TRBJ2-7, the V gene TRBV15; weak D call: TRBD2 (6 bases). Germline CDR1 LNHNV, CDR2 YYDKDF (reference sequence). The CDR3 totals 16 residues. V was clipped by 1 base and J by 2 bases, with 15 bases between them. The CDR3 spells CATSRALSGGAYEQYF. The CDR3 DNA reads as TGTGCCACCAGCAGAGCATTGAGCGGAGGGGCCTACGAGCAGTACTTC.

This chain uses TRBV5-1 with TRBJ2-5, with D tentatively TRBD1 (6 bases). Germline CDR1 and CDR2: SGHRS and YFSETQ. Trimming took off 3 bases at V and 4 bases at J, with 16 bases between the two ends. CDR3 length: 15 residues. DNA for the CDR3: TGCGCCAGCAGCTCGATGGACAGCTTTAGAGAGACCCAGTACTTC. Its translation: CASSSMDSFRETQYF.

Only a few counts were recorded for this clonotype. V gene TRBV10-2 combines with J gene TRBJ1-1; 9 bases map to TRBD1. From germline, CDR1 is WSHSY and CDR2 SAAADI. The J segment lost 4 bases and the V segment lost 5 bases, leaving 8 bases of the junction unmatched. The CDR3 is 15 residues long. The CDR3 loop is CASSHGTGYGTEAFF. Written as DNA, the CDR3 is TGCGCCAGCAGTCACGGGACAGGGTACGGCACTGAAGCTTTCTTT.

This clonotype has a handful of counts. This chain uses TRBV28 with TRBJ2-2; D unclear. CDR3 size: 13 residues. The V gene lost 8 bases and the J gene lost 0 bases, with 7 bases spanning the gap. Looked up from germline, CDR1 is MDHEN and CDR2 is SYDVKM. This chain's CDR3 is CASWPANTGELFF. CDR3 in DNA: TGTGCCAGCTGGCCAGCGAACACCGGGGAGCTGTTTTTT.

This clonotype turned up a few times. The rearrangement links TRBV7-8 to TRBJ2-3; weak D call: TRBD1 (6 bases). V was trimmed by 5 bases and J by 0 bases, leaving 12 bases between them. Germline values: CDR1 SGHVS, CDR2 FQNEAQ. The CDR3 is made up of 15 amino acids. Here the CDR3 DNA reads TGTGCCAGCAGCAACAGGGATGTTAGCACAGATACGCAGTATTTT. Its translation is CASSNRDVSTDTQYF.

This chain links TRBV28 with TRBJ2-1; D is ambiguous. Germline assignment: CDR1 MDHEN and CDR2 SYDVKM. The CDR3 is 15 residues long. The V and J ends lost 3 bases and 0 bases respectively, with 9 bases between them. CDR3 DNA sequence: TGTGCCAGCAGTTTCGCGACTTACTCCTACAATGAGCAGTTCTTC. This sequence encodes CASSFATYSYNEQFF.

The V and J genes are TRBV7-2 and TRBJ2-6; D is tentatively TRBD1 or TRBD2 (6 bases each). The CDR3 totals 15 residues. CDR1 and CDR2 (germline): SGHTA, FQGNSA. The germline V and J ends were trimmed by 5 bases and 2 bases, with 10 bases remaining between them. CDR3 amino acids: CASSRGVAGANVLTF. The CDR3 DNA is TGTGCCAGCAGCAGGGGGGTGGCTGGGGCCAACGTCCTGACTTTC.

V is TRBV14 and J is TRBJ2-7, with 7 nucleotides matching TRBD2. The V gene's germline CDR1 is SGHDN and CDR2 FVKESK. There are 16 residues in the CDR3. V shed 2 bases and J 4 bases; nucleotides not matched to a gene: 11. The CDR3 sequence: CASSQYSSGGRYEQYF. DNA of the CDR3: TGTGCCAGCAGCCAATATTCTAGCGGAGGGCGATACGAGCAGTACTTC.

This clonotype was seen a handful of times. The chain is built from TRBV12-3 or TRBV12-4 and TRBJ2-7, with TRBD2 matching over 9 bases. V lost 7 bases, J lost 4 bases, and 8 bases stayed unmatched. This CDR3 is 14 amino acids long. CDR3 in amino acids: CASKQASGNYEQYF. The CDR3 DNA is TGTGCCAGCAAACAAGCTAGCGGGAATTACGAGCAGTACTTC.

The CDR3 DNA reads as TGTGCCAGCAGTTTGGGGGCTGCGTCTGAAGCTTTCTTT. It yields the protein CASSLGAASEAFF. V usage is TRBV12-3 or TRBV12-4 and J usage is TRBJ1-1, with D maybe TRBD1 (6 bases). The CDR3 length is 13 residues. V lost 3 bases and J 6 bases, leaving 11 bases between the germline ends.